This section outlines one T cell receptor (beta chain) sequence together with its context. This record comes from a study of shared clonotypes between healthy human individuals. Naive CD8 cells, CD45RO-negative and positively selected for CCR7, excluded terminally differentiated effector memory CD45RA+ cells. The table came from immunoSEQ multiplex PCR; TCRdb's copy has only in-frame clones and leaves some out. The data contain some 2 million clones, approximately 94% of them singletons. V shed 5 bases and J 5 bases; nucleotides not matched to a gene: 6. This CDR3 contains 14 residues. CDR1 SEHNR and CDR2 FQNEAQ come from the germline V gene (reference sequence).

Sequencing was performed on naive CD8+ T cells sorted from blood. The chain uses TRBV7-9 and TRBJ2-7; 10 bases match TRBD1. This TCR was recovered from a man between 18 and 35 years old in good health. CDR3 nucleotide sequence: TGTGCCAGCAGCACGGGACAGGGGACTGACGAGCAGTACTTC. Amino acids: CASSTGQGTDEQYF.